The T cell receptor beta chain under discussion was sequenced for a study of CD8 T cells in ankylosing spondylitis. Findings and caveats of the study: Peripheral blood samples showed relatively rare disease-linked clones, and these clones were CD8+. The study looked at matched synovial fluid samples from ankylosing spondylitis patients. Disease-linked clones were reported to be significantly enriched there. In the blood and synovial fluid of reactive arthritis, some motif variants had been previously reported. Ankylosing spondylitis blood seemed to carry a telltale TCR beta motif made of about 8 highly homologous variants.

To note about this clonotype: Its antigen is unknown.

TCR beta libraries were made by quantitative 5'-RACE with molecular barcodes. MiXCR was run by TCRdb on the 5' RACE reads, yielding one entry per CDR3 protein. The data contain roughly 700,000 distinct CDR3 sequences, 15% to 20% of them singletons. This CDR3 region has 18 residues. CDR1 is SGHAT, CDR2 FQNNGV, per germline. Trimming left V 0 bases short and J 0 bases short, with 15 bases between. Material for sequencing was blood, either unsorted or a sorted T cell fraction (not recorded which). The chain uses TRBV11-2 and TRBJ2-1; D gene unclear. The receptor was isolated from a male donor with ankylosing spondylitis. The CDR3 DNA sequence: TGTGCCAGCAGCTTAGATGAGGCGGCGGTGAGCTCCTACAATGAGCAGTTCTTC. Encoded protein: CASSLDEAAVSSYNEQFF. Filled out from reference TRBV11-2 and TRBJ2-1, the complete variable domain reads EAGVAQSPRYKIIEKRQSVAFWCNPISGHATLYWYQQILGQGPKLLIQFQNNGVVDDSQLPKDRFSAERLKGVDSTLKIQPAKLEDSAVYLCASSLDEAAVSSYNEQFFGPGTRLTVL.